This T cell receptor beta chain is drawn from a study of a mutant IDH1 vaccine in newly diagnosed glioma. Across the whole study: Patients received eight vaccinations in weeks 1, 3, 5, 7, 11, 15, 19, 23. Mean patient age was around 40 years; about 60% were male and about 40% female. Prior therapy was radiotherapy, temozolomide, or both; most received both.

In the case of this clone: Its antigen is still unknown.

CDR3 length: 11 residues. The germline V gene encodes CDR1 SEHNR and CDR2 FQNEAQ (reference sequence). V was pared by 5 bases and J by 10 bases, with 2 bases of the junction left unmatched. Time point reported: week 5, during vaccination. Vaccination used 300 ug of mutant IDH1 20-mer peptide per dose, with topical imiquimod. TCRdb's copy holds only in-frame clones and misses some; the assay was immunoSEQ multiplex PCR. Of fewer than 35,000 clones in the sample, around 58% were seen once. The TCR sequence derives from a woman under 30 with glioma. The chain uses TRBV7-9 and TRBJ2-1; 7 bases line up with TRBD1. Specimen: PBMCs, collected from a glioma patient whose treatment included an IDH1 peptide vaccine. CDR3 coding DNA: TGTGCCAGCAGCCGGGACAGAGAGCAGTTCTTC. Translated, it gives CASSRDREQFF. Supplemented by reference TRBV7-9 and TRBJ2-1, the full variable domain reads DTGVSQNPRHKITKRGQNVTFRCDPISEHNRLYWYRQTLGQGPEFLTYFQNEAQLEKSRLLSDRFSAERPKGSFSTLEIQRTEQGDSAMYLCASSRDREQFFGPGTRLTVL.